Reported below is one T cell receptor (beta chain). This entry comes from a study of blood T cell repertoires in COVID-19. In the study overall: Some COVID-19 samples were acute and others convalescent; all came from the United States, Italy and Spain. The analysed material was cDNA or gDNA that came from T cells, B-cell-depleted T cells, or PBMCs.

Participants, about 18 to 95 years old, spanned more than 20 US areas. Clones were sequenced by immunoSEQ multiplex PCR, and TCRdb holds only the in-frame ones, with some missing. The table lists about 160,000 clones, around 87% of them singletons, with approximately 3.7% in the top ten. Germline V gives CDR1 MGHRA, CDR2 YSYEKL. The ends were cut back, 2 bases at V and 12 bases at J, with 23 bases in the middle. This CDR3 comprises 16 residues. This sequence joins TRBV4-1 and TRBJ2-1; D is possibly TRBD1 (6 bases). This sequence was found in a woman in her thirties or forties who had been exposed to COVID-19. Sequencing was done on a sample of PBMCs or T cells enriched from blood (not recorded which). The CDR3, as DNA: TGCGCCAGCAGCCAACCGGGACATTCATACAATGATGCGCAGTTCTTC. This sequence encodes CASSQPGHSYNDAQFF.